The T cell receptor beta chain described here comes from a study of neurological immune-mediated disorders. TCRdb reanalysed the 5' RACE reads using MiXCR and keeps one entry per CDR3 protein. The sample lists approximately 68,000 distinct CDR3 sequences, about 5% occurring once. CDR3 length equals 14 residues. With 8 bases removed from V and 8 bases from J, the gap between germline ends came to 20 bases. Germline CDR1 reads SGHTS; CDR2 reads YDEGEE. This clonotype has a count of ten or more. The antigen is undetermined. The unsorted libraries were generated from a total of 2 million PBMCs, which had been stored in RNAlater at -80 C. The study, taken as a whole, reports: None of the CDR3 amino acid sequences found in expanded clones was shared across subjects. This suggests that the TCR-beta repertoires were private in all groups.

The clonotype was recovered from a woman between 65 and 79 years old with multiple sclerosis. Sequenced: PBMCs. The chain is built from TRBV5-8 and TRBJ2-1; the D gene is possibly TRBD2 (5 bases). CDR3 loop: CASLREEAEHEQFF. The CDR3, as DNA: TGTGCCAGTCTCCGGGAAGAAGCAGAGCATGAGCAGTTCTTC.